Below, 6 T cell receptor beta chains from the same sample are listed, as sequenced in a study of regulatory T cells in long-lasting Graves disease. Libraries of TCR beta came from iRepertoire HTBI primers plus Arm-PCR of CDR3 regions. TCRdb re-analysed the multiplex PCR reads in MiXCR, keeping a single row per CDR3 protein. The table records roughly 440,000 distinct CDR3 sequences, less than 20% of them present only once. The sample's time point: newly diagnosed GD, antithyroid drugs for less than 3 months. Preparation of the TCR library used RNA extracted from PBMCs. Separately, the same data were catalogued under a study of T cells in Graves' hyperthyroidism and ophthalmopathy.

Material: peripheral blood mononuclear cells (PBMCs), obtained at new diagnosis, from a patient treated with antithyroid drugs. The receptors originated from a woman between 18 and 29 years old with Graves disease.

V is TRBV2 and J is TRBJ1-2; 7 bases are shared with TRBD1. The ends lost 4 bases at V and 7 bases at J; junction bases unmatched: 6. The CDR3 totals 13 residues. CDR1 is SNHLY, CDR2 FYNNEI, per germline. As DNA, the CDR3 is TGTGCCAGCAGTGGGGACAGCCCCGCTGGCTACACCTTC. Translated: CASSGDSPAGYTF.

Many counts were recorded for this clonotype. The chain has TRBV11-1 and TRBJ1-5, with TRBD1 matching over 7 bases. Trimming removed 5 bases from V and 5 bases from J; junction bases left unmatched: 12. Germline V gene lookup returns CDR1 SGHAT and CDR2 FQDESV (reference sequence). This CDR3 region has 16 residues. As DNA, the CDR3 is TGTGCCAGCAGCACCGAGACAGGGAAGGGAGATCAGCCCCAGCATTTT. Amino acid sequence: CASSTETGKGDQPQHF.

This clonotype was picked up many times. The chain recombines TRBV5-1 with TRBJ2-2; TRBD2 is a possible D gene (5 bases). Per germline, CDR1 SGHRS and CDR2 YFSETQ. Trimming took off 0 bases at V and 7 bases at J, with 10 bases between the two ends. The CDR3 totals 14 residues. In DNA, the CDR3 is TGCGCCAGCAGCTTGGCCGGGGTAGTCGGGGAGCTGTTTTTT. This encodes CASSLAGVVGELFF. Drawing the rest from reference TRBV5-1 and TRBJ2-2, the complete variable domain is KAGVTQTPRYLIKTRGQQVTLSCSPISGHRSVSWYQQTPGQGLQFLFEYFSETQRNKGNFPGRFSGRQFSNSRSEMNVSTLELGDSALYLCASSLAGVVGELFFGEGSRLTVL.

This clonotype was seen a handful of times. This chain uses TRBV6-5 with TRBJ2-6, with 7 bases fitting TRBD1. Germline V gene lookup returns CDR1 MNHEY and CDR2 SVGAGI. There are 16 residues in the CDR3. Trimming took 2 bases from V and 2 from J; bases not matched to a gene: 3. The CDR3 DNA reads as TGTGCCAGCAGTTACGGCGACAGGGCTGGGGCCAACGTCCTGACTTTC. This translates into CASSYGDRAGANVLTF.

In its sample, this clonotype was seen a few times. The rearrangement joins TRBV6-5 to TRBJ2-5; unclear D gene. Trimming stripped 2 bases from V and 3 bases from J, with 10 bases between. The CDR3 loop spans 14 amino acids. The germline V gene encodes CDR1 MNHEY and CDR2 SVGAGI. CDR3 protein: CASSYGSAKETQYF. Here the CDR3 DNA reads TGTGCCAGCAGTTACGGCTCAGCAAAAGAGACCCAGTACTTC.

The chain carries TRBV12-3 or TRBV12-4 and TRBJ2-7; 14 positions match TRBD2. The CDR3 runs 15 residues. J gave up 3 bases and V 6 bases, and 4 bases lay outside the gene matches. The CDR3 loop reads CASRFGTSGGYEQYF. CDR3 coding DNA: TGTGCCAGCAGGTTCGGGACTAGCGGGGGCTACGAGCAGTACTTC.